This T cell receptor (beta chain) was identified during a study of T cells in Graves' hyperthyroidism and ophthalmopathy. From RNA transcripts, TCR beta CDR3 regions were amplified. Initially, a first-round RT-PCR of the TCR CDR3 employed the HTBI primer set. TCRdb itself ran the multiplex PCR reads through MiXCR, one entry per CDR3 protein. This sample has 380,000 or so distinct CDR3 sequences; about 13% occur once, and the top ten carry 20% to 25%. Germline CDR1 SGHRS, CDR2 YFSETQ. With V trimmed by 0 bases and J by 4 bases, 1 base remained unmatched. CDR3 size: 14 residues. This clonotype has only a few counts. A much larger clone is a single base away; this may be a read error.

This TCR derives from a man aged 30 to 39 with Graves' hyperthyroidism that later progressed to Graves' ophthalmopathy. The chain has TRBV5-1 and TRBJ1-1; 9 nucleotides agree with TRBD1. Material: blood. The CDR3 DNA reads TGCGCCAGCAGCTTGGGGACAGGGGCCACTGAAGCTTTCTTT. This translates into CASSLGTGATEAFF. Full variable domain (remainder filled in from reference TRBV5-1 and TRBJ1-1): KAGVTQTPRYLIKTRGQQVTLSCSPISGHRSVSWYQQTPGQGLQFLFEYFSETQRNKGNFPGRFSGRQFSNSRSEMNVSTLELGDSALYLCASSLGTGATEAFFGQGTRLTVV.